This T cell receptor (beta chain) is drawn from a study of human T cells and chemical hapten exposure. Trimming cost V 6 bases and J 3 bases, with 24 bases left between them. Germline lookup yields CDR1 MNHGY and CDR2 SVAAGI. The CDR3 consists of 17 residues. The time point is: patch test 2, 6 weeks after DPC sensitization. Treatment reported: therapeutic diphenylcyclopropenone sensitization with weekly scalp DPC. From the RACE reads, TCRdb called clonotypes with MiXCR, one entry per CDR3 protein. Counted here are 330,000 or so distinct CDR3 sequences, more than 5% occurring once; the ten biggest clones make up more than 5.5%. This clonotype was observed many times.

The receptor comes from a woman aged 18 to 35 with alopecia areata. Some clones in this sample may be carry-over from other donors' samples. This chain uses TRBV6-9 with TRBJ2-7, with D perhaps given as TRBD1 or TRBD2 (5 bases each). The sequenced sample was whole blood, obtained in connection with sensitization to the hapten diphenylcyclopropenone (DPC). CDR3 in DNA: TGTGCCAGCAGCCGAACCCCTTTGGGGGACCGGTTCTACGAGCAGTACTTC. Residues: CASSRTPLGDRFYEQYF.